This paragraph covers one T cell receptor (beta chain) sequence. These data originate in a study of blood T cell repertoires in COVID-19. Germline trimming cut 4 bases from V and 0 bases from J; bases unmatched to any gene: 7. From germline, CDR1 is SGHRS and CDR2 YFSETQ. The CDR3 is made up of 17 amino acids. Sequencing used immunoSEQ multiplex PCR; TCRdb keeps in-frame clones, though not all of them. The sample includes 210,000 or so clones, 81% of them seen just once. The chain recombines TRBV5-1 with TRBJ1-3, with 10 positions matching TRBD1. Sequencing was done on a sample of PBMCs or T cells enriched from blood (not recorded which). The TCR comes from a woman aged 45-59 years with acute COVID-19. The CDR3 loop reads CASSQGQGRNSGNTIYF. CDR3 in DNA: TGCGCCAGCAGCCAGGGACAGGGGAGAAACTCTGGAAACACCATATATTTT.